This T cell receptor (beta chain) was captured by sequencing in a study of T cell repertoires in cytomegalovirus infection. TCRdb itself ran the reads through MiXCR, one entry per CDR3 protein. The table shows just over 450,000 distinct CDR3 sequences, with roughly 42% occurring only once. The CDR3 contains 12 residues. Trimming left V 11 bases short and J 2 bases short, with 13 bases between. Germline V gene sequence: CDR1 MNHEY, CDR2 SVGEGT. This clonotype has only a few counts. Its cognate antigen is unknown. Sequenced here: cultured PBMCs, sampled from culture after CMV antigen stimulation. The clonotype comes from a human donor in good health (CMV status not recorded). Some clones in this sample may be carry-over from other donors' samples. The chain combines TRBV6-2 or TRBV6-3 with TRBJ2-7; D is perhaps TRBD2 (6 bases). This CDR3 is CAGGTGAYEQYF. In DNA, the CDR3 is TGTGCCGGAGGGACGGGGGCCTACGAGCAGTACTTC.